Listed below are T cell receptor beta chains from one sample, sequenced in a study of blood T cell repertoires in COVID-19. Measured with immunoSEQ multiplex PCR; TCRdb has only the in-frame clones, and not every one. The sample contains fewer than 200,000 clones, 90% of which appear only once. Sequenced material: peripheral blood. The receptors derive from a man between 45 and 60 years old with acute or convalescent COVID-19. The CDR3 runs from the conserved cysteine through the conserved F or W. A D gene is named only where the DNA matches it firmly. Some rows mark clone size as missing; the rest say once, few, many or name a class of expanded clone.

v_call	d_call	clone_size	j_call	cdr3_aa	cdr3_nt
TRBV4-2	-	-	TRBJ1-5	CASSQDWTPNQPQHF	TGTGCCAGCAGCCAAGATTGGACACCAAATCAGCCCCAGCATTTT
TRBV2	TRBD2	-	TRBJ2-2	CALLAGDYTGELFF	TGTGCCTTACTAGCGGGAGACTACACCGGGGAGCTGTTTTTT
TRBV7-2	-	-	TRBJ2-7	CASSLAQPYEQYF	TGTGCCAGCAGCTTAGCACAGCCCTACGAGCAGTACTTC
TRBV13	TRBD2	few	TRBJ2-1	CASSLGIAGGFSSYNEQFF	TGTGCCAGCAGCTTAGGGATAGCGGGGGGCTTTAGCTCCTACAATGAGCAGTTCTTC
TRBV28	-	-	TRBJ1-6	CASAGGNSPLHF	TGTGCCAGCGCCGGGGGAAATTCACCCCTCCACTTT
TRBV5-5	TRBD1	-	TRBJ1-2	CASSSGQGLGYGYTF	TGTGCCAGCAGCTCTGGACAGGGTTTGGGGTATGGCTACACCTTC
TRBV27	TRBD2	-	TRBJ2-5	CASSGLAQYQETQYF	TGTGCCAGCAGCGGACTAGCCCAATACCAAGAGACCCAGTACTTC
TRBV7-2	TRBD1	-	TRBJ1-5	CASSMDRDYSNQPQHF	TGTGCCAGCAGCATGGACAGGGATTATAGCAATCAGCCCCAGCATTTT
TRBV27	TRBD2	-	TRBJ2-2	CASSPASGRDTGELFF	TGTGCCAGCAGTCCAGCTAGCGGGAGAGACACCGGGGAGCTGTTTTTT
TRBV7-9	-	-	TRBJ2-1	CASPLTGDEQFF	TGTGCCAGCCCCTTGACTGGCGATGAGCAGTTCTTC
TRBV6-5	TRBD1	-	TRBJ1-1	CASTRVGTGTEAFF	TGTGCCAGCACTCGGGTCGGGACAGGCACTGAAGCTTTCTTT
TRBV4-3	-	-	TRBJ1-1	CASSQEGSRNTEAFF	TGCGCCAGCAGCCAAGAAGGTAGCCGGAACACTGAAGCTTTCTTT
TRBV11-2	TRBD1	-	TRBJ1-5	CASSSGQGINQPQHF	TGTGCCAGCAGCTCGGGACAGGGGATCAATCAGCCCCAGCATTTT
TRBV7-9	TRBD2	-	TRBJ2-1	CASSLDQLALNNEQFF	TGTGCCAGCAGCTTAGACCAACTAGCGCTTAACAATGAGCAGTTCTTC
TRBV10-3	-	-	TRBJ1-4	CAIGTGATNEKLFF	TGTGCCATCGGGACGGGGGCAACTAATGAAAAACTGTTTTTT
TRBV3-1/TRBV3-2	-	-	TRBJ1-6	CASSQVGGALYNSPLHF	TGTGCCAGCAGCCAAGTCGGAGGGGCCCTATATAATTCACCCCTCCACTTT
TRBV4-3	-	once	TRBJ1-6	CASSQGGTTPLHF	TGCGCCAGCAGCCAAGGGGGGACAACACCCCTCCACTTT
TRBV7-2	-	-	TRBJ2-6	CASSKRGRSGANVLTF	TGTGCCAGCAGCAAGAGAGGTCGCTCTGGGGCCAACGTCCTGACTTTC
TRBV25-1	TRBD1	-	TRBJ1-3	CASSDWTGGNTIYF	TGTGCCAGCAGTGATTGGACAGGGGGAAACACCATATATTTT
TRBV29-1	-	-	TRBJ2-7	CSVEEEGYSPYEQYF	TGCAGCGTTGAAGAGGAGGGGTATTCCCCCTACGAGCAGTACTTC
TRBV6-2/TRBV6-3	TRBD1	-	TRBJ1-5	CASSYATGVNQPQHF	TGTGCCAGCAGTTACGCGACAGGGGTCAATCAGCCCCAGCATTTT
TRBV19	TRBD1	-	TRBJ1-2	CASSTGQGAYGYTF	TGTGCCAGTAGTACGGGACAGGGGGCCTATGGCTACACCTTC
TRBV12-3/TRBV12-4	-	-	TRBJ1-6	CASMRQSYSPLHF	TGTGCCAGCATGCGACAGTCCTATTCACCCCTCCACTTT
TRBV30	-	-	TRBJ1-6	CAWEGQPNSPLHF	TGTGCCTGGGAAGGACAGCCAAATTCACCCCTCCACTTT
TRBV28	-	few	TRBJ1-3	CASSSGGYGSTIYF	TGTGCCAGCAGTTCTGGGGGGTATGGGTCCACCATATATTTT
TRBV9	TRBD1	-	TRBJ1-2	CASTLTGMNYGYTF	TGTGCCAGCACACTGACAGGGATGAACTATGGCTACACCTTC
TRBV9	TRBD1	-	TRBJ2-5	CASSVTRGTGRETQYF	TGTGCCAGCAGCGTAACAAGGGGGACAGGTCGGGAGACCCAGTACTTC
TRBV13	-	-	TRBJ1-1	CASSVTRTEAFF	TGTGCCAGCAGCGTAACGAGAACTGAAGCTTTCTTT
TRBV3-1/TRBV3-2	TRBD1	-	TRBJ2-5	CASNEGAQETQYF	TGTGCCAGCAATGAGGGGGCTCAAGAGACCCAGTACTTC
TRBV11-2	TRBD1	-	TRBJ1-3	CASSFSGTGVGNTIYF	TGTGCCAGCAGCTTCTCCGGGACAGGGGTTGGAAACACCATATATTTT
TRBV6-5	TRBD1	-	TRBJ2-2	CASRMGQGYGELFF	TGTGCCAGCAGGATGGGACAGGGGTACGGGGAGCTGTTTTTT
TRBV28	-	-	TRBJ1-5	CASSIGVRNQPQHF	TGTGCCAGCAGTATAGGGGTGAGGAATCAGCCCCAGCATTTT
TRBV5-6	TRBD1	-	TRBJ1-1	CASSWGQLNTEAFF	TGTGCCAGCAGCTGGGGACAGCTGAACACTGAAGCTTTCTTT
TRBV15	TRBD1	-	TRBJ2-7	CATSNDRGYEQYF	TGTGCCACCAGCAACGACAGGGGCTACGAGCAGTACTTC
TRBV19	TRBD1	-	TRBJ1-1	CASSHRDRRNTEAFF	TGTGCCAGTAGCCATAGGGACAGAAGAAACACTGAAGCTTTCTTT
TRBV27	-	-	TRBJ1-2	CASSLTGLSYGYTF	TGTGCCAGCAGTTTAACAGGGCTCTCCTATGGCTACACCTTC
TRBV5-1	-	-	TRBJ1-2	CASSPQGEGYTF	TGCGCCAGCAGCCCGCAGGGTGAGGGCTACACCTTC
TRBV6-5	-	-	TRBJ2-1	CASSYLGHSDNEQFF	TGTGCCAGCAGTTACTTGGGCCATAGCGACAATGAGCAGTTCTTC
TRBV9	TRBD2	-	TRBJ2-1	CASSVRGGLALHNEQFF	TGTGCCAGCAGCGTAAGGGGGGGACTAGCGTTGCACAATGAGCAGTTCTTC
TRBV30	-	-	TRBJ2-7	CAWILGAGEQYF	TGTGCCTGGATTTTGGGGGCGGGCGAGCAGTACTTC
TRBV4-3	TRBD1	-	TRBJ2-3	CASSLRDRAGTDTQYF	TGCGCCAGCAGCCTCAGGGACAGGGCGGGCACAGATACGCAGTATTTT
TRBV5-5	-	-	TRBJ1-1	CASSSYGRNTEAFF	TGTGCCAGCAGCTCGTACGGGAGGAACACTGAAGCTTTCTTT
TRBV11-3	-	-	TRBJ2-7	CASSASSYEQYF	TGTGCCAGCAGCGCTAGCTCCTACGAGCAGTACTTC
TRBV5-6	-	-	TRBJ1-1	CASSLDREAFF	TGTGCCAGCAGCTTGGACAGGGAAGCTTTCTTT
TRBV28	TRBD1	-	TRBJ2-4	CASSVTGGMKNIQYF	TGTGCCAGCAGTGTGACAGGGGGTATGAAGAACATTCAGTACTTC
TRBV7-7	TRBD2	-	TRBJ2-2	CASSLIAGLTGELFF	TGTGCTAGCAGCTTAATAGCGGGGCTCACCGGGGAGCTGTTTTTT
TRBV10-3	TRBD1	-	TRBJ1-3	CAISARQGQRGNTIYF	TGTGCCATCAGTGCCAGACAGGGCCAGCGGGGAAACACCATATATTTT
TRBV11-2	TRBD2	-	TRBJ2-3	CASSSSGGGTDTQYF	TGTGCCAGCAGCAGTAGCGGGGGGGGCACAGATACGCAGTATTTT
TRBV7-9	TRBD1	-	TRBJ1-1	CASSSSGTGGLRDTEAFF	TGTGCCAGCAGCTCCTCCGGGACAGGGGGTCTTCGGGACACTGAAGCTTTCTTT